This T cell receptor (beta chain) stems from a study of T cell repertoires in cytomegalovirus infection. In the study overall: Public TCR beta signatures marked donors with CMV infection and the matching HLA. Study-wide results and caveats: Clonotypes of TCR beta that were HLA-C-restricted and CMV-specific dominated the ex vivo response.

Each CDR3 protein is one row after TCRdb ran MiXCR on the reads. The sample has about a million distinct CDR3 sequences; more than 25% are singletons. The germline gives CDR1 MGHRA, CDR2 YSYEKL. V was clipped by 4 bases and J by 7 bases; unmatched bases: 16. CDR3 size: 16 residues. This clonotype was seen repeatedly, ten times or more. Its antigen is unknown. This specimen was cultured CD8+ T cells from PBMCs, taken from culture after CMV antigen stimulation. The V and J genes are TRBV4-1 and TRBJ2-7; 7 nucleotides match TRBD1. This receptor was identified in a human donor in good health (CMV status not recorded). Some clones in this sample may be carry-over from other donors' samples. The CDR3 coding sequence is TGCGCCAGCAGCCCGAATACCGGGACAGCCTTTAAGGAGCAGTACTTC. Translated: CASSPNTGTAFKEQYF.